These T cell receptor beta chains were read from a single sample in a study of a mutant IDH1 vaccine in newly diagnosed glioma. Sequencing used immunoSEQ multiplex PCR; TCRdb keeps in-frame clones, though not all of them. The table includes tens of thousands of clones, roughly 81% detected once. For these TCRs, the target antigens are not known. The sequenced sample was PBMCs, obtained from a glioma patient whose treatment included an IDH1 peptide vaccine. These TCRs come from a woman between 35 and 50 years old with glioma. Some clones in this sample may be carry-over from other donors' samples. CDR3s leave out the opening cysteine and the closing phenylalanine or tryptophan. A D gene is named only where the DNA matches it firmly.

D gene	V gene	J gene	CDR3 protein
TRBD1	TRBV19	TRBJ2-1	ASTHWGQGVNEQF
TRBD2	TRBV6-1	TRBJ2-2	ASTEVAGGVTGELF
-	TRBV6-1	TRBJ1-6	ASSDWGGDNSPLH
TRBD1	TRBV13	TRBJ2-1	ASSLAFEGAVGEQF
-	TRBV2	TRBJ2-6	ASSPDWAVLT
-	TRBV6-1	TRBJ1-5	ASKIDGNSNQPQH
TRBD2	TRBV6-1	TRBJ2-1	ASSARGGVYNEQF
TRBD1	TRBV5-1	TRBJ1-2	ASSGQGQGGYT
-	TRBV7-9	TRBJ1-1	ASSLAGQNTEAF
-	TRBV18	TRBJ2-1	ASSPLRGNEQF
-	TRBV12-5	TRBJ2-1	ASDLGRGRDEQF
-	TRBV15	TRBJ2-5	ATSGEVGTQY
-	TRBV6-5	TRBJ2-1	ASSPNLHRSEQF
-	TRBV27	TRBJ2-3	ASSLGGGSTDTQY
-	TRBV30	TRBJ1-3	AGWSRAGGNTIY
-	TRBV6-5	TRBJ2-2	ASSQTPGPGELF